The rows below give T cell receptor beta chains drawn from one sample of a study of identical twins. In TCRdb, the 5' RACE reads were re-called with MiXCR into one record per CDR3 protein. The sample lists 570,000 or so distinct CDR3 sequences; around 9.6% were seen once. The same data also went into a second study, on yellow fever vaccine responses in identical twins.

The sample was PBMCs. These TCRs come from a woman in her late teens or twenties in good health. The CDR3 runs from the conserved cysteine through the conserved F or W. The D gene is left open where the match is weak. Only part of the rows carry a size: once, few, many, or a class if the clone is expanded.

size	D	V	J	CDR3	DNA
NA	NA	TRBV27	TRBJ2-1	CASSQTSAAEQFF	TGTGCCAGCAGTCAGACCAGCGCGGCTGAGCAGTTCTTC
few	TRBD2	TRBV7-8	TRBJ2-7	CASSLASGRADEQYF	TGTGCCAGCAGCTTAGCTAGCGGGAGGGCCGACGAGCAGTACTTC
NA	TRBD2	TRBV7-8	TRBJ2-1	CASSQRGRSYNEQFF	TGTGCCAGCAGCCAGCGGGGGCGCTCCTACAATGAGCAGTTCTTC
NA	TRBD2	TRBV11-2	TRBJ2-2	CASSPSRWTSGNGVDTGELFF	TGTGCCAGCAGCCCCTCAAGATGGACTAGCGGGAATGGAGTAGACACCGGGGAGCTGTTTTTT
NA	NA	TRBV2	TRBJ2-1	CASSESAMGRDEQFF	TGTGCCAGCAGTGAATCTGCTATGGGCCGCGATGAGCAGTTCTTC
many	TRBD2	TRBV9	TRBJ2-1	CASSPGTSGGYNEQFF	TGTGCCAGCAGCCCCGGGACTAGCGGGGGGTACAATGAGCAGTTCTTC
many	TRBD2	TRBV24-1	TRBJ2-1	CATSDLPGGTSDNEQFF	TGTGCCACCAGTGATTTGCCGGGTGGGACTAGCGACAATGAGCAGTTCTTC
NA	TRBD1	TRBV5-1	TRBJ2-3	CASSLVGTGDLDTQYF	TGCGCCAGCAGCTTGGTTGGGACAGGGGATTTAGATACGCAGTATTTT
many	NA	TRBV25-1	TRBJ2-5	CASSESGGKETQYF	TGTGCCAGCAGTGAATCAGGGGGGAAAGAGACCCAGTACTTC
NA	NA	TRBV7-8	TRBJ2-1	CASSFSETAYNEQFF	TGTGCCAGCAGCTTCAGTGAAACCGCCTACAATGAGCAGTTCTTC
NA	TRBD1	TRBV18	TRBJ2-1	CASSWDRTNEQFF	TGTGCCAGCTCCTGGGACAGGACCAATGAGCAGTTCTTC
NA	NA	TRBV6-1	TRBJ2-2	CASSPQPTILTGELFF	TGTGCCAGCAGTCCCCAGCCCACAATATTAACCGGGGAGCTGTTTTTT
few	TRBD1	TRBV5-5	TRBJ1-2	CASSWGQGAQNYGYTF	TGTGCCAGCAGCTGGGGACAGGGGGCGCAAAACTATGGCTACACCTTC
few	NA	TRBV12-3/TRBV12-4	TRBJ2-5	CASGDGETQYF	TGTGCCAGCGGGGACGGAGAGACCCAGTACTTC
few	NA	TRBV21-1	TRBJ1-5	CASTNRRTGRDEDQPQHF	TGTGCCAGCACCAATAGGAGGACAGGGAGAGATGAAGATCAGCCCCAGCATTTT
few	TRBD2	TRBV12-3/TRBV12-4	TRBJ2-1	CASSPQGGSLNEQFF	TGTGCCAGCAGTCCCCAAGGCGGGAGCCTCAATGAGCAGTTCTTC
few	NA	TRBV7-9	TRBJ2-5	CASSAGTRWAQYF	TGTGCCAGCAGCGCCGGGACTCGTTGGGCCCAGTACTTC
few	TRBD2	TRBV7-8	TRBJ2-5	CASSPGLRGQETQYF	TGTGCCAGCAGCCCAGGTCTGCGGGGGCAAGAGACCCAGTACTTC
few	NA	TRBV15	TRBJ2-1	CATSRDRGSGQFF	TGTGCCACCAGCAGAGATCGGGGCTCTGGGCAGTTCTTC
few	TRBD2	TRBV11-2	TRBJ2-3	CASSPRGRGGRADTQYF	TGTGCCAGCAGCCCGCGGGGGCGGGGGGGCCGGGCAGATACGCAGTATTTT
few	NA	TRBV27	TRBJ2-1	CASTYLLGGNNEQFF	TGTGCCAGCACCTACTTATTAGGGGGGAACAATGAGCAGTTCTTC
NA	NA	TRBV20-1	TRBJ1-4	CSARGSNEKLFF	TGCAGTGCTAGGGGATCTAATGAAAAACTGTTTTTT
NA	TRBD2	TRBV27	TRBJ2-1	CASIIKKTSSAYNEQFF	TGTGCCAGCATCATCAAAAAGACTAGCTCTGCGTACAATGAGCAGTTCTTC
NA	NA	TRBV29-1	TRBJ2-5	CSVRDTPGETQYF	TGCAGCGTCCGGGACACCCCTGGGGAGACCCAGTACTTC
many	TRBD2	TRBV6-4	TRBJ2-3	CASSILAGSTDTQYF	TGTGCCAGCAGTATCCTAGCGGGAAGCACAGATACGCAGTATTTT
NA	NA	TRBV5-1	TRBJ1-2	CASSEAGPYGYTF	TGCGCCAGCAGCGAGGCAGGTCCCTATGGCTACACCTTC
few	NA	TRBV5-6	TRBJ2-1	CASTLISADYNEQFF	TGTGCCAGCACCTTGATTTCGGCAGACTACAATGAGCAGTTCTTC
many	TRBD1	TRBV6-5	TRBJ2-3	CASSYSRDSIDTQYF	TGTGCCAGCAGTTACTCTCGGGACAGTATAGATACGCAGTATTTT
NA	TRBD2	TRBV5-1	TRBJ2-5	CASSPGMGGETQYF	TGCGCCAGCAGCCCAGGGATGGGAGGGGAGACCCAGTACTTC
many	NA	TRBV10-3	TRBJ2-7	CAISEVGTTYEQYF	TGTGCCATCAGTGAGGTGGGCACTACCTACGAGCAGTACTTC
few	NA	TRBV4-3	TRBJ2-6	CASSQVVVGVVGANVLTF	TGCGCCAGCAGCCAAGTGGTGGTCGGGGTCGTTGGGGCCAACGTCCTGACTTTC
many	NA	TRBV6-2/TRBV6-3	TRBJ2-1	CASSYSVEGNEQFF	TGTGCCAGCAGTTACTCGGTGGAAGGGAATGAGCAGTTCTTC
NA	TRBD2	TRBV2	TRBJ2-7	CASSESGGPLYEQYF	TGTGCCAGCAGTGAAAGCGGGGGGCCTCTATACGAGCAGTACTTC
few	TRBD1	TRBV18	TRBJ2-7	CASSSGQAGYF	TGTGCCAGCTCATCGGGACAGGCCGGGTACTTC
NA	NA	TRBV20-1	TRBJ2-7	CSARSPGYEQYF	TGCAGTGCTAGGTCCCCGGGTTACGAGCAGTACTTC